The 31 T cell receptor beta chains below were found in one sample sequenced in a study of shared clonotypes between healthy human individuals. Produced via immunoSEQ multiplex PCR; TCRdb's table is partial and in-frame only. The sample includes some 500,000 clones, about 96% of them seen just once. The sequencing sample was made of naive CD4+ T cells sorted from blood. Subset reported: CD45RA+ positively selected. The origin of the receptors is a woman in her twenties or thirties in good health.

The chain uses TRBV27 and TRBJ1-3; 7 bases fit TRBD1. Germline loops: CDR1 MNHEY, CDR2 SMNVEV (reference sequence). CDR3 length equals 13 residues. The J segment lost 4 bases and the V segment lost 5 bases, leaving 2 bases of the junction unmatched. The CDR3 is CASSVGQGNTIYF. CDR3 coding DNA: TGTGCCAGCAGTGTGGGACAGGGAAACACCATATATTTT.

The chain is built from TRBV10-1 and TRBJ2-5, with D perhaps matching TRBD2 (7 bases). This CDR3 has 17 residues. From germline, CDR1 is WNHNN and CDR2 SYGVQD (reference sequence). V shed 3 bases and J shed 7 bases, with 24 bases lying between them. The CDR3 loop reads CASSEWSHGLGGVTQYF. The CDR3 coding sequence is TGCGCCAGCAGTGAATGGTCGCATGGACTAGGGGGTGTGACCCAGTACTTC.

The rearrangement links TRBV6-5 to TRBJ2-2, with 8 bases that match TRBD2. This CDR3 region has 14 residues. V lost 9 bases, J lost 5 bases, and 8 bases stayed unmatched. CDR1 is MNHEY, CDR2 SVGAGI, per germline. This CDR3 reads CASFGGVRTGELFF. The CDR3 nucleotides are TGTGCCAGTTTCGGGGGGGTTCGAACCGGGGAGCTGTTTTTT.

The chain joins TRBV4-2 to TRBJ2-1; D might be TRBD2 (6 bases). This CDR3 comprises 16 residues. V gave up 2 bases and J gave up 0 bases, with 11 bases separating them. CDR1 LGHNA and CDR2 YNFKEQ come from the germline V gene. The CDR3 DNA is TGTGCCAGCAGCCAAACTAGCCGGAGCTCCTACAATGAGCAGTTCTTC. Its protein product is CASSQTSRSSYNEQFF.

J is TRBJ2-7 and V is TRBV7-8; 7 positions agree with TRBD1. The CDR3 loop spans 14 amino acids. V shed 4 bases and J 1 base; nucleotides not matched to a gene: 4. Germline CDR1 reads SGHVS; CDR2 reads FQNEAQ. The CDR3 loop reads CASSYRDSSYEQYF. The CDR3 bases are TGTGCCAGCAGCTACCGGGACAGTTCCTACGAGCAGTACTTC.

The chain joins TRBV9 to TRBJ2-3, with 13 bases lining up with TRBD2. The CDR3 loop spans 21 amino acids. With 2 bases clipped from V and 1 base from J, the junction kept 16 bases outside the gene matches. The germline V gene encodes CDR1 SGDLS and CDR2 YYNGEE. The CDR3 reads CASSVDLTRGLAGSGTDTQYF. DNA for the CDR3: TGTGCCAGCAGCGTTGATCTCACACGGGGACTAGCGGGATCTGGCACAGATACGCAGTATTTT.

The J gene is TRBJ2-7, the V gene TRBV11-2; D is unclear. V lost 0 bases, J lost 0 bases, and 9 bases lay in between. The germline gives CDR1 SGHAT, CDR2 FQNNGV. This CDR3 is 15 amino acids long. CDR3 DNA: TGTGCCAGCAGCTTAGAGGCGGAGAGCTCCTACGAGCAGTACTTC. It encodes CASSLEAESSYEQYF.

The V and J genes are TRBV5-6 and TRBJ1-1, with D hard to call. Germline V CDR1 and CDR2: SGHDT, YYEEEE. CDR3 length: 17 residues. V dropped 0 bases and J dropped 0 bases, with 15 bases sitting between them. CDR3 amino acids: CASSLAAASDMNTEAFF. Written as DNA, the CDR3 is TGTGCCAGCAGCTTGGCCGCCGCCAGTGACATGAACACTGAAGCTTTCTTT.

This chain uses TRBV11-2 with TRBJ2-2; D possibly corresponds to TRBD1 (6 bases). CDR3 length: 16 amino acids. Trimming pared 5 bases from V and 0 bases from J, leaving 13 bases between. From germline, CDR1 is SGHAT and CDR2 FQNNGV. CDR3 residues: CASSRRGQTNTGELFF. CDR3 DNA sequence: TGTGCCAGCAGCAGACGAGGACAGACGAACACCGGGGAGCTGTTTTTT. The full variable domain, its missing parts supplied by reference TRBV11-2 and TRBJ2-2, is EAGVAQSPRYKIIEKRQSVAFWCNPISGHATLYWYQQILGQGPKLLIQFQNNGVVDDSQLPKDRFSAERLKGVDSTLKIQPAKLEDSAVYLCASSRRGQTNTGELFFGEGSRLTVL.

The CDR3 sequence: CAWSLSSDTQYF. The CDR3 nucleotides read TGTGCCTGGAGTCTGAGCTCGGATACGCAGTATTTT. The rearrangement uses TRBV30 and TRBJ2-3, with D unclear. The CDR3 is made up of 12 amino acids. Per germline, CDR1 GTSNPN and CDR2 SVGIG (reference sequence). Trimming took 2 bases from V and 6 from J, leaving 9 bases between them.

J is TRBJ2-2 and V is TRBV7-2; 8 bases align to TRBD1. There are 17 residues in the CDR3. Germline V lookup: CDR1 SGHTA, CDR2 FQGNSA. The trim removed 5 bases at V and 1 base at J, leaving 9 bases unmatched. CDR3 in DNA: TGTGCCAGCAGCCATCGGTACGGGACAGGGAACACCGGGGAGCTGTTTTTT. The encoded protein is CASSHRYGTGNTGELFF. Looking up the rest from reference TRBV7-2 and TRBJ2-2 gives the full variable domain: GAGVSQSPSNKVTEKGKDVELRCDPISGHTALYWYRQSLGQGLEFLIYFQGNSAPDKSGLPSDRFSAERTGGSVSTLTIQRTQQEDSAVYLCASSHRYGTGNTGELFFGEGSRLTVL.

The genes are TRBV11-3 and TRBJ2-7, with 10 bases identical to TRBD2. J gave up 4 bases and V 4 bases, and 13 bases lay outside the gene matches. The CDR3 totals 17 residues. CDR1 is SGHNT and CDR2 is YENEEA in the germline V gene. The CDR3 nucleotides read TGTGCCAGCAGCTCAGAAAGACTAGCGGGCCTAGGGTACGAGCAGTACTTC. Its protein is CASSSERLAGLGYEQYF. Variable domain in full (rest from reference TRBV11-3 and TRBJ2-7): EAGVVQSPRYKIIEKKQPVAFWCNPISGHNTLYWYLQNLGQGPELLIRYENEEAVDDSQLPKDRFSAERLKGVDSTLKIQPAELGDSAVYLCASSSERLAGLGYEQYFGPGTRLTVT.

The chain is built from TRBV14 and TRBJ1-3, with TRBD1 identical over 8 bases. Germline V gives CDR1 SGHDN, CDR2 FVKESK. V was pared by 0 bases and J by 4 bases, with 2 bases of the junction left unmatched. The CDR3 totals 15 residues. The CDR3 DNA reads as TGTGCCAGCAGCCAAGACAGGGGGCTAGGAAACACCATATATTTT. This gives the protein CASSQDRGLGNTIYF.

V and J are TRBV14 and TRBJ1-1; D unresolved. Germline V gene lookup returns CDR1 SGHDN and CDR2 FVKESK. This CDR3 has 17 amino acids. With 8 bases removed from V and 0 bases from J, the gap between germline ends came to 22 bases. CDR3 residues: CASLSARANKMNTEAFF. CDR3 DNA sequence: TGTGCCAGCCTATCGGCAAGGGCGAACAAAATGAACACTGAAGCTTTCTTT.

The chain couples TRBV28 to TRBJ1-6, with TRBD1 as a possible D gene (5 bases). Germline V CDR1 and CDR2: MDHEN, SYDVKM. The CDR3 totals 13 residues. Trimming left V 7 bases short and J 14 bases short, with 18 bases between. The CDR3 bases are TGTGCCAGCACCTCACGGCCCCGGGACTCCCTCCACTTT. Translating it yields CASTSRPRDSLHF.

Comment on this clone: This same CDR3 is encoded by further DNA sequences in the sample. The chain couples TRBV5-6 to TRBJ2-3; D ambiguous. V shed 4 bases and J shed 2 bases, with 5 bases lying between them. This CDR3 is built from 12 residues. The germline CDR1 and CDR2 sequences are SGHDT and YYEEEE. The CDR3 DNA reads as TGTGCCAGCAGCCTATACACAGATACGCAGTATTTT. Translated, it gives CASSLYTDTQYF.

The chain is built from TRBV19 and TRBJ2-7, with unresolved D. The V gene's germline CDR1 is LNHDA and CDR2 SQIVND (reference sequence). The V end was cut by 5 bases, the J end by 5 bases, with 13 bases between. The CDR3 runs to 13 residues. The CDR3 coding sequence is TGTGCCAGTAGTTCGGGCGGCTTGAACGAGCAGTACTTC. This encodes CASSSGGLNEQYF.

The chain recombines TRBV2 with TRBJ2-3; D is ambiguous. The CDR3 loop spans 12 amino acids. Germline V gene sequence: CDR1 SNHLY, CDR2 FYNNEI. V gave up 4 bases and J gave up 6 bases, with 8 bases separating them. This CDR3 is CASSVTLDTQYF. Written as DNA, the CDR3 is TGTGCCAGCAGTGTAACGTTGGATACGCAGTATTTT.

As DNA, the CDR3 is TGTGCCAGCAGACGCCTGAATGGAAACACCATATATTTT. It specifies CASRRLNGNTIYF. This rearrangement joins TRBV28 to TRBJ1-3; D gene uncertain. The V and J ends lost 6 bases and 3 bases respectively, with 9 bases between them. Germline CDR1 is MDHEN and CDR2 is SYDVKM. The CDR3 is made up of 13 amino acids.

The CDR3 nucleotides are TGTGCCAGCAGCTTTAGCCTTGGTAGCAATCAGCCCCAGCATTTT. Translation gives CASSFSLGSNQPQHF. The genes are TRBV7-8 and TRBJ1-5; no clear D gene. The CDR3 totals 15 residues. Looked up from germline, CDR1 is SGHVS and CDR2 is FQNEAQ. The V end was cut by 3 bases, the J end by 0 bases, with 9 bases between.

This chain links TRBV21-1 with TRBJ1-5; TRBD1 is the table's D call and was not checked against the DNA. TRBV21-1 is assigned pseudogene status. The CDR3 loop spans 17 amino acids. CDR3 loop: CASSKGEFRASNQPQHF. Written as DNA, the CDR3 is TGTGCCAGCAGCAAAGGTGAGTTCAGGGCTTCGAATCAGCCCCAGCATTTT.

The rearrangement joins TRBV6-6 to TRBJ1-4; D gene uncertain. Trimming pared 0 bases from V and 4 bases from J, leaving 12 bases between. This CDR3 has 16 amino acids. Germline CDR1 is MNHNY and CDR2 is SVGAGI (reference sequence). CDR3 in DNA: TGTGCCAGCAGTTACTCCCGGGGAGTTGGTAATGAAAAACTGTTTTTT. This sequence encodes CASSYSRGVGNEKLFF.

This clone showed up just once. V and J are TRBV7-3 and TRBJ2-1; a possible D gene is TRBD2 (5 bases). V lost 1 base and J 5 bases, leaving 12 bases between the germline ends. The CDR3 contains 15 residues. Germline V CDR1 and CDR2: SGHTA, FQGTGA. The CDR3 nucleotides read TGTGCCAGCAGCTTAAGGGGAGACCTTGACAATGAGCAGTTCTTC. It is translated as CASSLRGDLDNEQFF.

The chain employs TRBV7-9 and TRBJ2-7; the D is unclear. V lost 1 base, J lost 0 bases, and 13 bases lay in between. This CDR3 comprises 16 residues. The germline V gene has CDR1 SEHNR and CDR2 FQNEAQ (reference sequence). The CDR3 loop is CASSLGTVSYSYEQYF. In DNA form, the CDR3 reads TGTGCCAGCAGCTTAGGTACAGTCAGTTACTCCTACGAGCAGTACTTC.

This clone has a single count. This chain connects TRBV27 to TRBJ2-1; D uncertain. The germline gives CDR1 MNHEY, CDR2 SMNVEV (reference sequence). The CDR3 contains 13 residues. V lost 2 bases to trimming and J lost 10 bases, with 12 bases between them. CDR3 protein: CASSLGALREQFF. CDR3 sequence (DNA): TGTGCCAGCAGTTTAGGAGCGTTACGGGAGCAGTTCTTC.

The rearrangement links TRBV5-1 to TRBJ2-1; TRBD1 might be the D (6 bases). Germline V gene data show CDR1 as SGHRS and CDR2 as YFSETQ. The CDR3 totals 13 residues. V was clipped by 3 bases and J by 6 bases, with 10 bases between them. CDR3 amino acids: CASSWGLANEQFF. The CDR3, as DNA: TGCGCCAGCAGCTGGGGGCTAGCCAATGAGCAGTTCTTC.

J is TRBJ2-1 and V is TRBV11-3, with 11 bases aligning to TRBD2. The CDR3 spans 18 residues. V was pared by 0 bases and J by 0 bases, with 4 bases of the junction left unmatched. Germline loops: CDR1 SGHNT, CDR2 YENEEA. In nucleotides, the CDR3 is TGTGCCAGCAGCTTAGATATAACTAGCGGGAGCTCCTACAATGAGCAGTTCTTC. Its translation: CASSLDITSGSSYNEQFF.

Only one count was recorded for this clone. The chain joins TRBV7-9 to TRBJ2-7; D is possibly TRBD1 (6 bases). Germline V gene lookup returns CDR1 SEHNR and CDR2 FQNEAQ (reference sequence). V gave up 5 bases and J gave up 3 bases, with 14 bases separating them. The CDR3 length is 14 residues. The DNA of the CDR3 is TGTGCCAGCAGCACGTTAACAGGGAACTACGAGCAGTACTTC. This translates into CASSTLTGNYEQYF.

This clone was counted once. This sequence joins TRBV19 and TRBJ2-5, with unresolved D. Trimming removed 3 bases from V and 3 bases from J, with 11 bases in between. This CDR3 comprises 14 residues. Germline V CDR1 and CDR2: LNHDA, SQIVND (reference sequence). CDR3 residues: CASSMGSREETQYF. The CDR3 DNA follows: TGTGCCAGTAGTATGGGCAGTCGGGAAGAGACCCAGTACTTC. The full variable domain, its missing parts supplied by reference TRBV19 and TRBJ2-5, is DGGITQSPKYLFRKEGQNVTLSCEQNLNHDAMYWYRQDPGQGLRLIYYSQIVNDFQKGDIAEGYSVSREKKESFPLTVTSAQKNPTAFYLCASSMGSREETQYFGPGTRLLVL.

The rearrangement links TRBV18 to TRBJ2-7; TRBD2 is a possible D gene (7 bases). This CDR3 has 15 residues. Trimming left V 6 bases short and J 2 bases short, with 17 bases between. Germline V gives CDR1 KGHSH, CDR2 LQKENI. CDR3 sequence: CASSPVGEGAYEQYF. The DNA of the CDR3 is TGTGCCAGCTCCCCCGTTGGGGAGGGGGCCTACGAGCAGTACTTC. Together with reference TRBV18 and TRBJ2-7, the CDR3 gives the full variable domain: NAGVMQNPRHLVRRRGQEARLRCSPMKGHSHVYWYRQLPEEGLKFMVYLQKENIIDESGMPKERFSAEFPKEGPSILRIQQVVRGDSAAYFCASSPVGEGAYEQYFGPGTRLTVT.

The V and J genes are TRBV19 and TRBJ1-2; no firm D call. V lost 3 bases, J lost 2 bases, and 10 bases lay in between. This CDR3 has 14 amino acids. CDR1 and CDR2 from the germline V gene are LNHDA and SQIVND (reference sequence). The CDR3 DNA follows: TGTGCCAGTAGTATCCAAGGGCCCAACTATGGCTACACCTTC. Translating it yields CASSIQGPNYGYTF.